The 3 T cell receptor beta chains in this list originate from one sample, sequenced in a study of HIV-infected patients and healthy controls. The repertoire came from unfractionated whole blood and reflected all unsorted peripheral T cells. cDNA was made from about 510 ng RNA using alpha and beta constant primers. Using multiplexing indices, alpha and beta chain libraries were generated apart by chain-specific third strand synthesis. TCRdb analysed the 5' RACE reads with MiXCR anew, one entry per CDR3 protein. The profile shows over 15,000 distinct CDR3 sequences, about 5.4% of them singletons. Source material: blood. The receptors derive from an adult in good health.

This clonotype was seen many times. This chain links TRBV27 with TRBJ2-1; possibly TRBD1 or TRBD2 for D (5 bases each). This CDR3 has 13 amino acids. Trimming pared 6 bases from V and 2 bases from J, leaving 8 bases between. Germline V gives CDR1 MNHEY, CDR2 SMNVEV (reference sequence). Here the CDR3 reads CASRRDAYNEQFF. CDR3 nucleotides: TGTGCCAGCAGGAGGGACGCCTACAATGAGCAGTTCTTC.

In this sample, this clonotype turned up many times. V and J are TRBV7-6 and TRBJ2-5; D not resolved. V lost 5 bases and J lost 2, with 12 bases in between. CDR1 is SGHVS and CDR2 is FNYEAQ in the germline V gene. The CDR3 runs 14 residues. The CDR3 DNA sequence: TGTGCCAGCAGCCCCCGGGTCCGACAAGAGACCCAGTACTTC. The encoded protein is CASSPRVRQETQYF.

This clonotype was seen ten or more times. This rearrangement joins TRBV6-4 to TRBJ2-2; D call uncertain. The CDR3 is made up of 13 amino acids. CDR1 is MRHNA, CDR2 SNTAGT, per germline. The germline V and J ends were trimmed by 2 bases and 4 bases, with 5 bases remaining between them. CDR3 amino acids: CASSDRATGELFF. The CDR3 nucleotides read TGTGCCAGCAGTGACAGGGCCACCGGGGAGCTGTTTTTT.